The 26 T cell receptor beta chains listed next were all sequenced from one sample in a study of T cells after yellow fever vaccination. A single record per CDR3 protein comes from TCRdb applying MiXCR to the 5' RACE reads. The table shows a few hundred thousand distinct CDR3 sequences, with roughly 7.5% occurring only once. The starting material was PBMCs, obtained roughly seven weeks after the first yellow fever vaccination. Receptor source: a man aged 18-30 years who received the YFV17D yellow fever vaccine.

This rearrangement joins TRBV6-2 or TRBV6-3 to TRBJ2-1; 8 bases are shared with TRBD2. V gave up 5 bases and J gave up 15 bases; unmatched junction bases: 12. CDR3 size: 13 residues. Per germline, CDR1 MNHEY and CDR2 SVGEGT. CDR3 amino acids: CASSSTLSGGVFF. CDR3 nucleotide sequence: TGTGCCAGCAGTAGCACACTCAGCGGGGGTGTGTTCTTC.

In its sample, this clonotype was seen a few times. The chain employs TRBV6-2 or TRBV6-3 and TRBJ1-4; the D gene is possibly TRBD1 (5 bases). With 7 bases removed from V and 8 bases from J, the gap between germline ends came to 17 bases. The CDR3 extends over 14 amino acids. Germline V gene data show CDR1 as MNHEY and CDR2 as SVGEGT. CDR3 region: CASKRDGQEEKLFF. The CDR3, as DNA: TGTGCCAGCAAGAGGGACGGCCAAGAGGAAAAACTGTTTTTT.

A few counts support this clonotype. The rearrangement uses TRBV15 and TRBJ2-3; D perhaps matches TRBD1 (5 bases). Per germline, CDR1 LNHNV and CDR2 YYDKDF (reference sequence). The CDR3 length is 14 residues. Trimming took 3 bases from V and 3 from J, leaving 10 bases between them. The CDR3 here is CATSRQGGTDTQYF. The CDR3 bases are TGTGCCACCAGCAGGCAGGGTGGGACAGATACGCAGTATTTT.

This clonotype was counted a few times. This chain links TRBV19 with TRBJ2-5; D possibly uses TRBD1 or TRBD2 (5 bases each). Germline CDR1 reads LNHDA; CDR2 reads SQIVND (reference sequence). CDR3 length: 15 residues. The germline V and J ends were trimmed by 3 bases and 2 bases, with 13 bases remaining between them. CDR3 in amino acids: CASSIWDGGQETQYF. DNA for the CDR3: TGTGCCAGTAGTATCTGGGACGGAGGACAAGAGACCCAGTACTTC.

Ten or more counts support this clonotype. The V gene is TRBV3-1, the J gene TRBJ1-1; 9 bases match TRBD1. This CDR3 has 15 amino acids. Germline loops: CDR1 LGHDT, CDR2 YNNKEL (reference sequence). V lost 4 bases to trimming and J lost 5 bases; unmatched junction nucleotides: 8. CDR3 in DNA: TGTGCCAGCAGCCCCTGGGGACAGGGAAGAACTGAAGCTTTCTTT. It is translated as CASSPWGQGRTEAFF.

The table lists this clonotype with many counts. The junction and the germline gene differ at one end; a read error may be behind it. The chain couples TRBV12-3 or TRBV12-4 to TRBJ2-1; TRBD2 agrees at 10 bases. CDR3 length: 15 amino acids. The CDR3 protein is CASSLAGGPYNEQFF. CDR3 bases: TGTGCCAGCAGCTTAGCGGGGGGACCCTACAATGAGCAGTTCTTC.

For this clonotype: A clone one base away is much larger, so this may be a read error. This chain connects TRBV20-1 to TRBJ2-3; 7 nucleotides match TRBD2. Germline V gene lookup returns CDR1 DFQATT and CDR2 SNEGSKA (reference sequence). Losses at the gene ends were 3 bases for V and 6 bases for J; bases not matched to a gene: 12. The CDR3 totals 15 residues. The CDR3 bases are TGCAGTGCTAGTCCGCTATCGGGGGGAGATGATACGCAGTATTTT. This encodes CSASPLSGGDDTQYF.

This clonotype has only a few counts. The chain joins TRBV5-1 to TRBJ2-2; a possible D gene is TRBD1 (5 bases). The CDR3 loop spans 16 amino acids. Trimming stripped 1 base from V and 5 bases from J, with 15 bases between. CDR1 and CDR2 from the germline V gene are SGHRS and YFSETQ. CDR3 in DNA: TGCGCCAGCAGCTTGAGTATAGGGGATGGTACCGGGGAGCTGTTTTTT. Translating gives CASSLSIGDGTGELFF. The complete variable domain, with remaining parts taken from reference TRBV5-1 and TRBJ2-2, reads KAGVTQTPRYLIKTRGQQVTLSCSPISGHRSVSWYQQTPGQGLQFLFEYFSETQRNKGNFPGRFSGRQFSNSRSEMNVSTLELGDSALYLCASSLSIGDGTGELFFGEGSRLTVL.

This clonotype was observed at least ten times. CDR3 nucleotides: TGCGCCAGCAGCTTGGGGCTAGCGGGGGAAATTGGTGAGCAGTTCTTC. Protein: CASSLGLAGEIGEQFF. The gene calls are TRBV5-1 and TRBJ2-1; 10 nucleotides match TRBD2. V shed 0 bases and J 9 bases; nucleotides not matched to a gene: 9. This CDR3 has 16 amino acids. Germline assignment: CDR1 SGHRS and CDR2 YFSETQ.

This clonotype was seen at least ten times. The rearrangement joins TRBV7-9 to TRBJ1-1; D possibly corresponds to TRBD1 (6 bases). This CDR3 contains 15 residues. Germline V CDR1 and CDR2: SEHNR, FQNEAQ (reference sequence). V lost 5 bases to trimming and J lost 1 base, with 14 bases between them. The CDR3 coding sequence is TGTGCCAGCAGCCGTGAGCAACAGGGGAACACTGAAGCTTTCTTT. Amino acid sequence: CASSREQQGNTEAFF.

This clonotype was picked up a small number of times. The chain links TRBV4-1 to TRBJ1-2; D not certain. This CDR3 region has 12 residues. Deletions cut 3 bases from V and 6 bases from J, with 8 bases between. The germline CDR1 and CDR2 sequences are MGHRA and YSYEKL. CDR3 DNA: TGCGCCAGCAGCCACCTCCTTGATGGCTACACCTTC. Translation gives CASSHLLDGYTF.

This clonotype was seen more than once but under ten times. This chain joins TRBV29-1 and TRBJ1-5; D may be TRBD1 (6 bases). Germline CDR1 is SQVTM and CDR2 is ANQGSEA. The CDR3 runs 13 residues. V was trimmed by 6 bases and J by 2 bases, leaving 11 bases between them. For the CDR3, the DNA is TGCAGCGTCAGACAGGATCGCAATCAGCCCCAGCATTTT. Protein product: CSVRQDRNQPQHF.

The CDR3 reads CASNSSPGVRPNQPQHF. The CDR3, as DNA: TGTGCCAGCAATTCCTCCCCGGGAGTTAGGCCCAATCAGCCCCAGCATTTT. This chain joins TRBV6-2 or TRBV6-3 and TRBJ1-5; unclear D gene. The ends were cut back, 7 bases at V and 3 bases at J, with 22 bases in the middle. Germline V CDR1 and CDR2: MNHEY, SVGEGT. CDR3 length: 17 residues.

This rearrangement joins TRBV7-3 to TRBJ2-3, with 7 bases matching TRBD1. The CDR3 loop spans 14 amino acids. After removal of 5 bases from V and 4 bases from J, the junction contained 6 bases not matched to a gene. Germline CDR1 is SGHTA and CDR2 is FQGTGA. The CDR3 sequence is CASSTTGVADTQYF. CDR3 nucleotides: TGTGCCAGCAGCACAACAGGGGTGGCAGATACGCAGTATTTT.

This clonotype was seen repeatedly, ten times or more. The chain joins TRBV12-3 or TRBV12-4 to TRBJ2-3; TRBD2 agrees at 13 bases. Germline trimming cut 6 bases from V and 5 bases from J; bases unmatched to any gene: 5. This CDR3 region has 15 residues. The CDR3 DNA reads as TGTGCCAGCAGCTCTGGGACTAGCGGGGAAGATACGCAGTATTTT. Amino acid sequence: CASSSGTSGEDTQYF.

The J gene is TRBJ1-2, the V gene TRBV20-1, with 8 positions matching TRBD1. The CDR3 is made up of 13 amino acids. The germline gives CDR1 DFQATT, CDR2 SNEGSKA (reference sequence). Trimming took 6 bases from V and 4 from J; bases not matched to a gene: 7. The CDR3 spells CSAETGESYGYTF. The DNA of the CDR3 is TGCAGTGCAGAGACAGGGGAGTCCTATGGCTACACCTTC.

This clonotype was counted a few times. The chain joins TRBV7-2 to TRBJ1-2, with D unresolved. Germline-derived CDR1 and CDR2 are SGHTA and FQGNSA. The CDR3 has 14 residues. V was shortened by 2 bases and J by 5 bases, with 12 bases between the two germline ends. In DNA, the CDR3 is TGTGCCAGCAGCTTAATGGACCGGACTTATGGCTACACCTTC. Translated, it gives CASSLMDRTYGYTF. The whole variable domain, remainder taken from reference TRBV7-2 and TRBJ1-2, is GAGVSQSPSNKVTEKGKDVELRCDPISGHTALYWYRQSLGQGLEFLIYFQGNSAPDKSGLPSDRFSAERTGGSVSTLTIQRTQQEDSAVYLCASSLMDRTYGYTFGSGTRLTVV.

The chain is built from TRBV3-1 and TRBJ1-6, with D tentatively TRBD1 (5 bases). CDR3 length: 15 residues. The germline V gene encodes CDR1 LGHDT and CDR2 YNNKEL (reference sequence). V shed 5 bases and J shed 8 bases, with 16 bases lying between them. CDR3 loop: CASSSHGGLDSPLHF. CDR3 nucleotide sequence: TGTGCCAGCAGCTCCCACGGGGGGTTGGATTCACCCCTCCACTTT.

The chain employs TRBV6-1 and TRBJ1-2; D remains ambiguous. This CDR3 has 13 residues. Germline V gives CDR1 MNHNS, CDR2 SASEGT. V dropped 1 base and J dropped 3 bases, with 6 bases sitting between them. The CDR3 region has the DNA TGTGCCAGCAGTGAAGTAACAGACTATGGCTACACCTTC. Residues: CASSEVTDYGYTF.

V usage is TRBV2 and J usage is TRBJ1-3; possible D gene TRBD1, 5 bases. The V end was cut by 4 bases, the J end by 3 bases, with 13 bases between. This CDR3 has 15 amino acids. The germline V gene has CDR1 SNHLY and CDR2 FYNNEI. CDR3 coding DNA: TGTGCCAGCAGTGGGTCCGCGGGGCTTGGAAACACCATATATTTT. Protein sequence: CASSGSAGLGNTIYF. Looking up the rest from reference TRBV2 and TRBJ1-3 gives the full variable domain: EPEVTQTPSHQVTQMGQEVILRCVPISNHLYFYWYRQILGQKVEFLVSFYNNEISEKSEIFDDQFSVERPDGSNFTLKIRSTKLEDSAMYFCASSGSAGLGNTIYFGEGSWLTVV.

The V and J genes are TRBV5-1 and TRBJ2-1; D possibly uses TRBD1 or TRBD2 (5 bases each). This CDR3 is built from 15 residues. V gave up 2 bases and J gave up 3 bases, with 12 bases separating them. The germline V gene encodes CDR1 SGHRS and CDR2 YFSETQ. CDR3 DNA sequence: TGCGCCAGCAGCTTCGAAGGGGCGGGCTACAATGAGCAGTTCTTC. It encodes CASSFEGAGYNEQFF.

In this sample, this clonotype turned up a few times. The chain links TRBV11-2 to TRBJ2-3, with 8 bases lining up with TRBD2. The CDR3 is made up of 16 amino acids. Unmatched junction bases numbered 10, after V lost 5 bases and J lost 3 bases. Germline CDR1 reads SGHAT; CDR2 reads FQNNGV. The CDR3 coding sequence is TGTGCCAGCAGCCGTATTCGGGGGGGGAGGACAGATACGCAGTATTTT. It translates to CASSRIRGGRTDTQYF.

J is TRBJ1-1 and V is TRBV5-4; D is ambiguous. Deletions cut 3 bases from V and 1 base from J, with 1 base between. The CDR3 is 11 amino acids. From germline, CDR1 is SGHNT and CDR2 YYREEE (reference sequence). This CDR3 is CASSWNTEAFF. The CDR3 coding sequence is TGTGCCAGCAGCTGGAACACTGAAGCTTTCTTT.

The CDR3: CASSQEAYQGANYGYTF. DNA of the CDR3: TGTGCCAGCAGCCAAGAGGCGTATCAGGGGGCGAATTATGGCTACACCTTC. The V gene is TRBV4-2, the J gene TRBJ1-2; 8 bases map to TRBD1. The germline gives CDR1 LGHNA, CDR2 YNFKEQ. The V and J ends lost 0 bases and 5 bases, in that order; junction bases with no gene match: 11. CDR3 size: 17 residues.

This clonotype was picked up a small number of times. J is TRBJ1-2 and V is TRBV27; 9 bases are shared with TRBD1. The germline gives CDR1 MNHEY, CDR2 SMNVEV (reference sequence). The CDR3 consists of 14 residues. V shed 7 bases, J shed 4 bases, and the junction held 7 bases outside the gene matches. CDR3 sequence: CASKSGTGIYGYTF. CDR3 nucleotides: TGTGCCAGCAAATCCGGGACAGGGATCTATGGCTACACCTTC.

Only a few counts were recorded for this clonotype. V usage is TRBV11-1 and J usage is TRBJ1-1, with 8 bases matching TRBD1. Per the germline V gene, CDR1 is SGHAT and CDR2 is FQDESV (reference sequence). The CDR3 totals 13 residues. With V trimmed by 5 bases and J by 3 bases, 2 bases remained unmatched. The CDR3 protein is CASSTDRDTEAFF. The CDR3 nucleotides are TGTGCCAGCAGCACGGACAGGGACACTGAAGCTTTCTTT.